These 2 T cell receptor beta chains were all obtained from the same sample, sequenced in a study of blood T cell repertoires in COVID-19. Generated by immunoSEQ multiplex PCR, the TCRdb table keeps only in-frame clones and is missing some. This sample has approximately 210,000 clones, with just under 85% found just once. The source material was peripheral blood. All receptors derive from a man between 60 and 75 years old with COVID-19, enrolled during active disease.

Only one count was recorded for this clone. The chain links TRBV5-5 to TRBJ2-7; 13 bases fit TRBD2. Germline CDR1 and CDR2: SGHKS and YYEKEE (reference sequence). After removal of 2 bases from V and 13 bases from J, the junction contained 12 bases not matched to a gene. The CDR3 sequence is 15 residues long. The CDR3 is CASSFAGTSGTPPYF. As DNA, the CDR3 is TGTGCCAGCAGCTTCGCCGGGACTAGCGGGACCCCGCCTTACTTC.

This sequence joins TRBV7-8 and TRBJ1-2, with D unresolved. CDR3 length: 11 amino acids. V dropped 5 bases and J dropped 8 bases, with 9 bases sitting between them. The germline V gene encodes CDR1 SGHVS and CDR2 FQNEAQ. The CDR3 DNA reads TGTGCCAGCAGCCCACTGGAGGGCTACACCTTC. As protein: CASSPLEGYTF.